Listed below are T cell receptor beta chains from one sample, sequenced in a study of CD4 and CD8 cells across lung adenocarcinoma regions. Using its own MiXCR run on the PCR reads, TCRdb lists one record per CDR3 protein. The table records 8,200 or so distinct CDR3 sequences, 45% to 70% of them present only once. Sequences were obtained from CD4+ T cells from the center of a lung tumor. The receptors stem from a female donor with lung adenocarcinoma. The CD4 and CD8 labels of this study may be unreliable. CDR3s include the opening cysteine and the closing phenylalanine or tryptophan. The order of the fields is clone size, V gene, D gene, J gene, CDR3 protein, CDR3 DNA. The D gene is left open where the match is weak. The size entry is marked missing in some rows and otherwise reads once, few, many or a size class.

NA,TRBV27,TRBD2,TRBJ2-1,CASSPGAGPIMEQFF,TGTGCCAGCAGTCCGGGAGCGGGACCTATCATGGAGCAGTTCTTC
NA,TRBV27,NA,TRBJ2-7,CASSPGAVYEQYF,TGTGCCAGCAGTCCCGGGGCGGTCTACGAGCAGTACTTC
NA,TRBV6-1,NA,TRBJ2-1,CASIGRADEQFF,TGTGCCAGCATCGGTAGGGCCGATGAGCAGTTCTTC
few,TRBV11-3,TRBD2,TRBJ2-3,CASSQGLAGGDTQYF,TGTGCCAGCAGCCAGGGACTAGCGGGAGGGGATACGCAGTATTTT
NA,TRBV6-5,NA,TRBJ2-5,CASSYGGLGAWGWGPETQYF,TGTGCCAGCAGTTACGGGGGGCTGGGGGCCTGGGGGTGGGGCCCAGAGACCCAGTACTTC
NA,TRBV27,NA,TRBJ2-4,CAAGLGGREEETQYF,TGTGCCGCGGGGCTCGGCGGCCGGGAAGAAGAGACTCAGTACTTC
many,TRBV6-2/TRBV6-3,TRBD2,TRBJ2-7,CASSPLAGEVYEQYF,TGTGCCAGCAGCCCACTAGCGGGAGAAGTCTACGAGCAGTACTTC
NA,TRBV7-6,TRBD2,TRBJ2-5,CASSSTSGRQETQYF,TGTGCCAGCAGCTCGACTAGCGGGAGGCAAGAGACCCAGTACTTC
NA,TRBV6-5,TRBD2,TRBJ2-1,CASRTSAGSNEQFF,TGTGCCAGCCGTACTAGCGCGGGGAGCAATGAGCAGTTCTTC
NA,TRBV27,TRBD2,TRBJ2-7,CASSVTGTSGIYEQYF,TGTGCCAGCAGTGTCACCGGGACTAGCGGAATCTACGAGCAGTACTTC
many,TRBV6-1,NA,TRBJ1-6,CASRIWGARNSPLHF,TGTGCCAGCAGGATATGGGGGGCCAGAAATTCACCCCTCCACTTT
NA,TRBV10-3,NA,TRBJ2-7,CATHRAGVAAIYEQYF,TGTGCCACCCACAGGGCGGGGGTAGCGGCTATCTACGAGCAGTACTTC
few,TRBV6-1,NA,TRBJ2-1,CASNSPPSSYNEQFF,TGTGCCAGCAATAGCCCACCCAGCTCCTACAATGAGCAGTTCTTC
NA,TRBV6-1,NA,TRBJ1-2,CASNIGQSNYGYTF,TGTGCCAGCAACATTGGACAGTCTAACTATGGCTACACCTTC
once,TRBV6-1,TRBD2,TRBJ2-3,CASRSSGRATTTDTQYF,TGTGCCAGTCGTTCTAGCGGGAGGGCGACAACCACAGATACGCAGTATTTT
NA,TRBV6-1,NA,TRBJ2-3,CASSGREKGTDTQYF,TGTGCCAGCAGTGGAAGAGAGAAGGGCACAGATACGCAGTATTTT
NA,TRBV6-1,NA,TRBJ2-1,CASSEAASPLFAGTPAEQFF,TGTGCCAGCAGTGAAGCGGCGAGTCCCCTCTTTGCGGGGACCCCGGCCGAGCAGTTCTTC
NA,TRBV10-1,NA,TRBJ2-3,CASSDGGSSFGTDTQYF,TGCGCCAGCAGTGATGGTGGTAGCAGTTTTGGCACAGATACGCAGTATTTT
NA,TRBV25-1,NA,TRBJ2-1,CASSFYNEQFF,TGTGCCAGCAGTTTCTACAATGAGCAGTTCTTC
once,TRBV6-5,TRBD1,TRBJ2-3,CASSYGSGQNTGAQFF,TGTGCCAGCAGTTACGGCTCGGGTCAAAACACAGGGGCGCAGTTTTTT
few,TRBV7-2,NA,TRBJ2-5,CASQEYLGEQYF,TGTGCCAGTCAGGAGTATCTTGGGGAGCAGTACTTC
NA,TRBV6-1,NA,TRBJ2-1,CASRGRLTDNEQFF,TGTGCCAGCAGAGGGCGGCTAACCGACAATGAGCAGTTCTTC
NA,TRBV27,NA,TRBJ2-3,CASSTGRGGRSPDTQYF,TGTGCCAGCAGTACGGGCAGGGGGGGCCGTAGCCCAGATACGCAGTATTTC
large,TRBV6-6,NA,TRBJ2-1,CASSLNDGLGNEQFF,TGTGCCAGCAGCCTGAACGATGGGTTGGGCAATGAGCAGTTCTTC
NA,TRBV27,NA,TRBJ2-3,CASREVGVKDMQYF,TGTGCCAGCAGGGAGGTGGGAGTCAAAGACATGCAGTATTTT
many,TRBV10-3,TRBD2,TRBJ2-1,CAISGGTSGAHEQFF,TGTGCCATCAGTGGTGGGACTAGCGGGGCTCATGAGCAGTTCTTC
many,TRBV27,NA,TRBJ2-4,CASRGFVENIQYF,TGTGCCAGCAGAGGGTTTGTAGAAAACATTCAGTACTTC
NA,TRBV10-3,TRBD2,TRBJ2-7,CATSTRGSSYEQYF,TGTGCCACCTCTACTCGCGGGAGCTCCTACGAGCAGTACTTC
NA,TRBV28,NA,TRBJ1-1,CASSVGTYTEAFF,TGTGCCAGCAGCGTTGGGACCTACACTGAAGCTTTCTTT
NA,TRBV27,NA,TRBJ2-5,CASANRGRDQETQYF,TGTGCCAGCGCCAACCGGGGCCGGGACCAAGAGACCCAGTACTTC
few,TRBV10-2,TRBD2,TRBJ2-3,CASRAGGPPDTQYF,TGCGCCAGCCGTGCGGGAGGGCCCCCAGATACGCAGTATTTT
many,TRBV12-3/TRBV12-4,NA,TRBJ1-6,CASSFRGGGSPLHF,TGTGCCAGCAGTTTCCGGGGCGGAGGATCACCCCTCCACTTT
many,TRBV6-1,NA,TRBJ1-1,CASSGRKEQEAFF,TGTGCCAGCAGCGGTCGAAAGGAGCAAGAAGCTTTCTTT
once,TRBV6-1,TRBD2,TRBJ2-2,CASSEGTSVSSGKQFF,TGTGCCAGCAGTGAGGGGACTAGCGTGAGCTCCGGTAAGCAGTTTTTT
once,TRBV10-1,TRBD2,TRBJ2-3,CASSRRSSGSPDTQYF,TGCGCCAGCAGCCGACGGAGTAGCGGGAGCCCAGATACGCAGTATTTT
many,TRBV7-2,NA,TRBJ2-1,CASSPRTSSISNEQFF,TGTGCCAGCAGCCCCCGAACTAGTTCTATATCCAATGAGCAGTTCTTC
few,TRBV6-1,TRBD1,TRBJ2-7,CASSPRRDRGEQYF,TGTGCCAGCAGTCCTCGCCGGGACAGGGGGGAACAGTACTTC
NA,TRBV7-2,NA,TRBJ2-3,CASSLFAVDTQYF,TGTGCCAGCAGCTTATTTGCCGTGGATACGCAGTATTTT
NA,TRBV27,TRBD2,TRBJ2-3,CASSSRRAGAKDTQYF,TGTGCCAGCAGTAGTCGACGAGCGGGGGCCAAAGACACGCAGTATTTT
NA,TRBV25-1,NA,TRBJ2-3,CASSDRGSTEALYF,TGTGCCAGCAGTGATCGGGGGAGCACCGAGGCGCTGTATTTT
many,TRBV7-6,NA,TRBJ2-5,CASSLTRETQYF,TGTGCCAGCAGCTTAACTAGAGAGACCCAGTACTTC
once,TRBV6-5,TRBD1,TRBJ2-3,CASRYGTGEDTQYF,TGTGCCAGCAGGTACGGGACAGGGGAGGATACGCAGTATTTC
NA,TRBV6-5,NA,TRBJ2-7,CASSYSPPGAYHYEQYF,TGTGCCAGCAGTTACAGCCCCCCCGGGGCCTACCACTACGAGCAGTACTTC
few,TRBV6-2/TRBV6-3,TRBD2,TRBJ2-1,CASSYSGRRNNEQFF,TGTGCCAGCAGTTATAGCGGGAGGAGGAACAATGAGCAGTTCTTC
few,TRBV12-3/TRBV12-4,TRBD1,TRBJ2-2,CASRGTGGSTGELFF,TGTGCCAGCAGGGGGACAGGGGGCTCCACCGGGGAGCTGTTTTTT
few,TRBV11-2,TRBD1,TRBJ2-7,CASSLVAGTGSVSYEQYF,TGTGCCAGCAGCTTAGTAGCCGGGACAGGGAGTGTTTCCTACGAGCAGTACTTC
NA,TRBV6-1,NA,TRBJ2-4,CASSDWTVLAKNIQYF,TGTGCCAGCAGTGATTGGACAGTACTAGCCAAAAACATTCAGTACTTC
once,TRBV10-1,NA,TRBJ2-3,CAGSECRAKETQYF,TGCGCGGGCAGTGAGTGCCGTGCAAAAGAGACGCAGTATTTT
NA,TRBV6-1,NA,TRBJ2-3,CASSPAYARPDTQYF,TGTGCCAGCAGCCCGGCTTATGCCCGTCCAGATACGCAGTATTTT
NA,TRBV6-1,TRBD1,TRBJ1-2,CASSRRYVGTGLDNYGYTF,TGTGCCAGCAGCCGAAGGTACGTGGGGACAGGGCTTGACAACTATGGCTACACCTTC
many,TRBV6-1,TRBD1,TRBJ1-3,CASSRDSIYTIYF,TGTGCCAGCAGCCGGGACAGTATATACACCATATATTTT
NA,TRBV10-2,NA,TRBJ2-3,CASSATWESADTQYF,TGCGCCAGCAGTGCGACCTGGGAGTCGGCAGATACGCAGTATTTT
few,TRBV6-5,TRBD2,TRBJ2-1,CASRFSGTSGNEQFF,TGTGCCAGCAGATTCTCCGGGACTAGCGGCAATGAGCAGTTCTTC
medium-sized,TRBV6-2/TRBV6-3,NA,TRBJ2-1,CASTPWSRDNEQFF,TGTGCCAGCACTCCTTGGAGCAGGGACAATGAGCAGTTCTTC
NA,TRBV27,NA,TRBJ2-5,CASRARLGGGQETQYF,TGTGCCAGCAGGGCGCGCCTAGGCGGAGGCCAAGAGACCCAGTACTTT